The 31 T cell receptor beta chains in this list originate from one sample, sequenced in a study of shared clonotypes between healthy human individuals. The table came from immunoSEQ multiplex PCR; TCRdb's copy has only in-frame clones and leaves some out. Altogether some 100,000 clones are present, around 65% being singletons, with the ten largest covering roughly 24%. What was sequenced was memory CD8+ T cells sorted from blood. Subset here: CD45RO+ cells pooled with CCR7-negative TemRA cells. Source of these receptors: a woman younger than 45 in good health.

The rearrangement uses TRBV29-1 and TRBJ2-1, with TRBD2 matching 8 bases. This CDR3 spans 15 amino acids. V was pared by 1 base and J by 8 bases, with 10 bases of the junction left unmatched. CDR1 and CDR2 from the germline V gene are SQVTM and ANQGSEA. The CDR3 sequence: CSVEVLVVAGYEQFF. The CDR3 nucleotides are TGCAGCGTTGAAGTCTTGGTCGTAGCGGGATATGAGCAGTTCTTC.

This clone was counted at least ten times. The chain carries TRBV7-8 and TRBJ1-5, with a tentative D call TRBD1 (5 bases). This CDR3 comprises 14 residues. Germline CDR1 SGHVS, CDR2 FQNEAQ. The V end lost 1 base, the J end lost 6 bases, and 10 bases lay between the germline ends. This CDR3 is CASSLERGAQPQHF. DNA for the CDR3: TGTGCCAGCAGCTTAGAAAGGGGTGCTCAGCCCCAGCATTTT.

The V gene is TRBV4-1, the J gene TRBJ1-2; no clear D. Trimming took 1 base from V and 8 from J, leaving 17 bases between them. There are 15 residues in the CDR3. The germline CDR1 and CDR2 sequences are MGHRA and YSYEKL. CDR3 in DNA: TGCGCCAGCAGCCAAGGATCGATGATCTTGGGAGGCTACACCTTC. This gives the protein CASSQGSMILGGYTF.

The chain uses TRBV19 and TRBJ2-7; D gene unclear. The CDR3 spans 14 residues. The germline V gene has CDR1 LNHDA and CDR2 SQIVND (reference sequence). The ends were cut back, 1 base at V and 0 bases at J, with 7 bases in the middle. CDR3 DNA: TGTGCCAGTAGTATAGGGGCAAGCTCCTACGAGCAGTACTTC. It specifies CASSIGASSYEQYF.

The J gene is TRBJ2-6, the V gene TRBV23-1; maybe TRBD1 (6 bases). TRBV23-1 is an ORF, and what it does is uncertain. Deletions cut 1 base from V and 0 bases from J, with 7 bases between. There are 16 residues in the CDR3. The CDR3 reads CASSQYRASGANVLTF. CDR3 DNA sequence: TGCGCCAGCAGTCAATACAGGGCCTCTGGGGCCAACGTCCTGACTTTC.

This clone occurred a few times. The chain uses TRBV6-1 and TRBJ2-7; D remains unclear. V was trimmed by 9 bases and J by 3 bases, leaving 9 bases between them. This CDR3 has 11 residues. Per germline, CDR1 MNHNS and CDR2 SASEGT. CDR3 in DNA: TGTGCCAGTTGGACGGACTACGAGCAGTACTTC. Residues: CASWTDYEQYF.

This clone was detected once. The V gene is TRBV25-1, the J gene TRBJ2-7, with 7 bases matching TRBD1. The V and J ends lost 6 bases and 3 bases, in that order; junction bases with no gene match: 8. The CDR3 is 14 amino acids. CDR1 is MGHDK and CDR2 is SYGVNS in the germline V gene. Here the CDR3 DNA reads TGTGCCAGCAGCTCCGGGACAGACGACTACGAGCAGTACTTC. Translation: CASSSGTDDYEQYF.

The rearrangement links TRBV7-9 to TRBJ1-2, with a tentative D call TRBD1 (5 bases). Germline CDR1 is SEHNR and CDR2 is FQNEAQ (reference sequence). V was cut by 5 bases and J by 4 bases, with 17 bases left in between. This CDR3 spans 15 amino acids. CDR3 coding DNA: TGTGCCAGCAGCCGAGGGCCCAGGGTCGTCTATGGCTACACCTTC. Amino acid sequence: CASSRGPRVVYGYTF.

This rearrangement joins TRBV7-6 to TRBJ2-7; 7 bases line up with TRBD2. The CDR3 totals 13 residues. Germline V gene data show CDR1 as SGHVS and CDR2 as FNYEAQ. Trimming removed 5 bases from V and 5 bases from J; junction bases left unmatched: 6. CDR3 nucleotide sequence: TGTGCCAGCAGCCCCTCGGGGGGTCACGAGCAGTACTTC. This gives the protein CASSPSGGHEQYF.

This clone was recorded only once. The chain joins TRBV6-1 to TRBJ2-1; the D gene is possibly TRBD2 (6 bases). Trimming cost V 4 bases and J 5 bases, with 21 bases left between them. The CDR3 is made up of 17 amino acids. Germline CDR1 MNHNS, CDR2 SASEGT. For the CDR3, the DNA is TGTGCCAGCAGTGGGGCGGAATATCGGCGGGAAAACAATGAGCAGTTCTTC. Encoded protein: CASSGAEYRRENNEQFF.

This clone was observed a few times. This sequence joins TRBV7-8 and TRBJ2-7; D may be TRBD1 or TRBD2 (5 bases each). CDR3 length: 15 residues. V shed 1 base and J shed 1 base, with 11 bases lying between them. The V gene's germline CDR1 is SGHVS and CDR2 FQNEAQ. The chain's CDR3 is CASSLERGPSYEQYF. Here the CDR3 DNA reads TGTGCCAGCAGCTTAGAGAGGGGCCCATCCTACGAGCAGTACTTC.

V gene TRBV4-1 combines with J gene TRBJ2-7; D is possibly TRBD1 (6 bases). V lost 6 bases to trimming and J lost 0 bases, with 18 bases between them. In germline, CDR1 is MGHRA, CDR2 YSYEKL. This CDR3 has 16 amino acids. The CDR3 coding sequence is TGCGCCAGCAGGTCCACAGGGCGGGCAGACTCCTACGAGCAGTACTTC. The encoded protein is CASRSTGRADSYEQYF.

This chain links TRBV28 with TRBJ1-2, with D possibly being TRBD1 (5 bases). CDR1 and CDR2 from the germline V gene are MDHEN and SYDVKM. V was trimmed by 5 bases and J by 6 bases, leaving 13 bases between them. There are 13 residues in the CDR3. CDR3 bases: TGTGCCAGCAGTCACATGATGGGGGATGGCTACACCTTC. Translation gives CASSHMMGDGYTF.

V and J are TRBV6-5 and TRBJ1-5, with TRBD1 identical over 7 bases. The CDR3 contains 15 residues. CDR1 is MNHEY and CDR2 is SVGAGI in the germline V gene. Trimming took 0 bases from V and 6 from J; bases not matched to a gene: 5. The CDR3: CASSYSNRGGQPQHF. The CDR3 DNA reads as TGTGCCAGCAGTTACTCGAACAGGGGCGGTCAGCCCCAGCATTTT.

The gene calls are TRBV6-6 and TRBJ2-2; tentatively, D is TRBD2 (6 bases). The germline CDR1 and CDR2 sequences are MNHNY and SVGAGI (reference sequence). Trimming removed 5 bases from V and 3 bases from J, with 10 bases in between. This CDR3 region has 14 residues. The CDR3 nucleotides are TGTGCCAGCAGTCACGGGAGTGACACCGGGGAGCTGTTTTTT. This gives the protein CASSHGSDTGELFF.

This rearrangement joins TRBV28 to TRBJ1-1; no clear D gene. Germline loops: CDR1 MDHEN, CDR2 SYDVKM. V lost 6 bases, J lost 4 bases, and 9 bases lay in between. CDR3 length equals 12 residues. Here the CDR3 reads CASRRQGTEAFF. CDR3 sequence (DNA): TGTGCCAGCAGGCGTCAAGGCACTGAAGCTTTCTTT.

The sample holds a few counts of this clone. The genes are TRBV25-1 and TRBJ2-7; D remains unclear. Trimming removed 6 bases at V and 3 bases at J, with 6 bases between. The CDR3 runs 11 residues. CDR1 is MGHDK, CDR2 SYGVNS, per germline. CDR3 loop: CASRGVYEQYF. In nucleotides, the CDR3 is TGTGCCAGCAGAGGAGTCTACGAGCAGTACTTC.

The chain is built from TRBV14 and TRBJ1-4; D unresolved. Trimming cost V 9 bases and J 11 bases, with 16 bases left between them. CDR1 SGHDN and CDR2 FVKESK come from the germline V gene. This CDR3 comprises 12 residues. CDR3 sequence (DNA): TGTGCCAGTCGACGGGGTCGCGACAAACTGTTTTTT. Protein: CASRRGRDKLFF.

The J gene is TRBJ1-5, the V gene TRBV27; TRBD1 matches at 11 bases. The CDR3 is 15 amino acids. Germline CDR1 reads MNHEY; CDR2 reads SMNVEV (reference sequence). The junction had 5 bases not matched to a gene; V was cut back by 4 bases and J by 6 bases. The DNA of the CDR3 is TGTGCCAGCAGTTCCCGGGACAGGGGGTTTCAGCCCCAGCATTTT. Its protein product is CASSSRDRGFQPQHF.

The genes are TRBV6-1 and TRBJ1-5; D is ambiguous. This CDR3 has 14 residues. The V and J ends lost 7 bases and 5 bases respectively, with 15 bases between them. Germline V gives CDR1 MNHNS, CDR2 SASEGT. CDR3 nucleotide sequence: TGTGCCAGCACGGACCTTACTGGCGATCAGCCCCAGCATTTT. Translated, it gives CASTDLTGDQPQHF.

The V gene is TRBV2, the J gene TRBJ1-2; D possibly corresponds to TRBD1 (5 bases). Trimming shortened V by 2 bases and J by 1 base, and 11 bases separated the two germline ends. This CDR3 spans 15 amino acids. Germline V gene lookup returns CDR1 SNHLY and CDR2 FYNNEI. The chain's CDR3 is CASSEFVRVNYGYTF. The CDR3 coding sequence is TGTGCCAGCAGTGAATTTGTCAGGGTTAACTATGGCTACACCTTC.

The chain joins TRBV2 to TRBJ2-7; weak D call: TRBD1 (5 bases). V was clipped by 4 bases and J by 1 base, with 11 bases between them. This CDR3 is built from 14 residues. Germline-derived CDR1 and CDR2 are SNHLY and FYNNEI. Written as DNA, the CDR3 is TGTGCCAGCAGTGTCGACAGAGGATCCTACGAGCAGTACTTC. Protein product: CASSVDRGSYEQYF.

The CDR3 DNA is TGTGCCAGCGGAACATCCCTGGGTTCGGAGACCCAGTACTTC. Translated, it gives CASGTSLGSETQYF. The genes are TRBV5-4 and TRBJ2-5; D uncertain. Germline assignment: CDR1 SGHNT and CDR2 YYREEE (reference sequence). Trimming pared 7 bases from V and 5 bases from J, leaving 18 bases between. The CDR3 loop spans 14 amino acids.

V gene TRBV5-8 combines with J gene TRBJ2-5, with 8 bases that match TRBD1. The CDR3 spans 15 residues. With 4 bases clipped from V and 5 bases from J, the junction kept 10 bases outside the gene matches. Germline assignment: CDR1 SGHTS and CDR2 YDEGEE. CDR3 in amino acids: CASSSPGQGGETQYF. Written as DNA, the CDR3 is TGTGCCAGCAGCAGCCCAGGACAGGGTGGGGAGACCCAGTACTTC.

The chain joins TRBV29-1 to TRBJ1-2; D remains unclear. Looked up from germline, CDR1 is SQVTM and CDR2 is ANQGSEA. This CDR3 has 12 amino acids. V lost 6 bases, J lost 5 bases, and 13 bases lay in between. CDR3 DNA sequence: TGCAGCGTCGTTCCTCTGGGGTATGGCTACACCTTC. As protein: CSVVPLGYGYTF.

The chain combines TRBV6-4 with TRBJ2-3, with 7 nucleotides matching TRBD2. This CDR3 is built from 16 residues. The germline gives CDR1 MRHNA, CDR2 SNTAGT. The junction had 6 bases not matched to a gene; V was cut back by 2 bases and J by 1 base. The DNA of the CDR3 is TGTGCCAGCAGTGACCTGGGCGGGAGTGGCACAGATACGCAGTATTTT. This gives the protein CASSDLGGSGTDTQYF.

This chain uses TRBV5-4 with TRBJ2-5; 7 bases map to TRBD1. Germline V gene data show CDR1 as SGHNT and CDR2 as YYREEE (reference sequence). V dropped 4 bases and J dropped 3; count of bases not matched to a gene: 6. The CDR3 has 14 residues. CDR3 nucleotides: TGTGCCAGCAGCACCGACAGGGTGGAAGAGACCCAGTACTTC. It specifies CASSTDRVEETQYF. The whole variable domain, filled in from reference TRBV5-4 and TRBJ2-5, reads ETGVTQSPTHLIKTRGQQVTLRCSSQSGHNTVSWYQQALGQGPQFIFQYYREEENGRGNFPPRFSGLQFPNYSSELNVNALELDDSALYLCASSTDRVEETQYFGPGTRLLVL.

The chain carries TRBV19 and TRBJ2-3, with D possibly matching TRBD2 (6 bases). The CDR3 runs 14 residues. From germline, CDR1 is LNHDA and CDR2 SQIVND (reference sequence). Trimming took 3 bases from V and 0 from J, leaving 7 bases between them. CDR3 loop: CASSMGTSTDTQYF. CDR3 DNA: TGTGCCAGTAGTATGGGGACTAGCACAGATACGCAGTATTTT.

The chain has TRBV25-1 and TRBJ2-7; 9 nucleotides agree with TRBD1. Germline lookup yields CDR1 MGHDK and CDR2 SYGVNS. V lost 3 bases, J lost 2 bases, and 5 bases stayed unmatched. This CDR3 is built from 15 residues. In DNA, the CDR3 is TGTGCCAGCAGTGATGCGGGACAGGGAGCCTACGAGCAGTACTTC. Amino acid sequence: CASSDAGQGAYEQYF.

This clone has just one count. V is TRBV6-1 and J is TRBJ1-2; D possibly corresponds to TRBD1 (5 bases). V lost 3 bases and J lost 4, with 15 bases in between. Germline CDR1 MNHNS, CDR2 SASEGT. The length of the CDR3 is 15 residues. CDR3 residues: CASSDPATGGYGYTF. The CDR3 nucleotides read TGTGCCAGCAGTGACCCCGCCACGGGGGGCTATGGCTACACCTTC.

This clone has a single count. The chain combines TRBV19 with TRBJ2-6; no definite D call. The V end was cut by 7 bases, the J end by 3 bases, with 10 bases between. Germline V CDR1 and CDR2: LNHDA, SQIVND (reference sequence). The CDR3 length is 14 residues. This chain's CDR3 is CASTPNLGANVLTF. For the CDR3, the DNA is TGTGCCAGTACCCCCAACCTTGGGGCCAACGTCCTGACTTTC. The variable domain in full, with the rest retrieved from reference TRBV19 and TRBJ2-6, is DGGITQSPKYLFRKEGQNVTLSCEQNLNHDAMYWYRQDPGQGLRLIYYSQIVNDFQKGDIAEGYSVSREKKESFPLTVTSAQKNPTAFYLCASTPNLGANVLTFGAGSRLTVL.